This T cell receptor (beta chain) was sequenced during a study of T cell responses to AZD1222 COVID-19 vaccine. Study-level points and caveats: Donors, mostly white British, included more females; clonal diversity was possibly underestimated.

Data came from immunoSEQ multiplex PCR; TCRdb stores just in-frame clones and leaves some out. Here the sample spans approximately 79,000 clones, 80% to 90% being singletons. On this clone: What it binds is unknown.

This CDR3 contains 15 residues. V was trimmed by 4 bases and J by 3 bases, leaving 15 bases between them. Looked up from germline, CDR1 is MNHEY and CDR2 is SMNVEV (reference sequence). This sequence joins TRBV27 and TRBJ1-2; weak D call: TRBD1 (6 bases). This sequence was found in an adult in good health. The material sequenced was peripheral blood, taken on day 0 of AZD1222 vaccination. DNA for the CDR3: TGTGCCAGCAGTTCAAACAGGGATTGGGACTATGGCTACACCTTC. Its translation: CASSSNRDWDYGYTF.